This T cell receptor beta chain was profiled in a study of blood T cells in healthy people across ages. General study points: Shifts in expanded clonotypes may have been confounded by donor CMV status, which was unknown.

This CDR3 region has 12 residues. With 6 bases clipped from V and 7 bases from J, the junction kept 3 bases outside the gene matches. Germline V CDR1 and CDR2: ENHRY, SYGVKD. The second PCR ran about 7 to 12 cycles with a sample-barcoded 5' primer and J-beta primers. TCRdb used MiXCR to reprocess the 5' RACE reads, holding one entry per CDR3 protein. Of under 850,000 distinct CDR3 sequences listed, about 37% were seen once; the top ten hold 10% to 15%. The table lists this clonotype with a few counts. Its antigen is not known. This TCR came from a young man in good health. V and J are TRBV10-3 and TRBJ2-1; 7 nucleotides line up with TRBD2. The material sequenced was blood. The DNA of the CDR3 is TGTGCCATCAGGCAGGGAGGGAATGAGCAGTTCTTC. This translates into CAIRQGGNEQFF.